This paragraph reports one TCR beta chain. Antigen: not known. With a J-beta primer mix and a sample-barcoded 5' primer, a second PCR ran roughly 7 to 11 cycles. TCRdb re-called the 5' RACE reads through MiXCR, storing one row per CDR3 protein. This sample has 1 million or so distinct CDR3 sequences, with under 55% found just once. Healthy Caucasian individuals from Russia aged about 6 to 90 served as donors. The draw of peripheral blood yielded roughly 9.1 milliliters from each donor. The sample is drawn from a study of blood T cells in healthy people across ages. Study-wide findings and caveats: As age increased, TCR beta diversity per million T cells fell in a roughly linear fashion. In long-lived donors, naive CD4+ cell counts and diversity exceeded those of aged donors.

Germline V gives CDR1 SGHTA, CDR2 FQGNSA. CDR3 length: 18 residues. V gave up 5 bases and J gave up 1 base; unmatched junction bases: 12. The specimen sequenced was blood. The chain is built from TRBV7-2 and TRBJ2-1, with TRBD2 identical over 9 bases. This clonotype was sampled from a woman aged 60-70 years in good health. CDR3 sequence: CASSPRLSSGGSYNEQFF. For the CDR3, the DNA is TGTGCCAGCAGCCCCCGTTTAAGTAGCGGGGGTTCCTACAATGAGCAGTTCTTC. The full variable domain, its missing parts supplied by reference TRBV7-2 and TRBJ2-1, is GAGVSQSPSNKVTEKGKDVELRCDPISGHTALYWYRQSLGQGLEFLIYFQGNSAPDKSGLPSDRFSAERTGGSVSTLTIQRTQQEDSAVYLCASSPRLSSGGSYNEQFFGPGTRLTVL.